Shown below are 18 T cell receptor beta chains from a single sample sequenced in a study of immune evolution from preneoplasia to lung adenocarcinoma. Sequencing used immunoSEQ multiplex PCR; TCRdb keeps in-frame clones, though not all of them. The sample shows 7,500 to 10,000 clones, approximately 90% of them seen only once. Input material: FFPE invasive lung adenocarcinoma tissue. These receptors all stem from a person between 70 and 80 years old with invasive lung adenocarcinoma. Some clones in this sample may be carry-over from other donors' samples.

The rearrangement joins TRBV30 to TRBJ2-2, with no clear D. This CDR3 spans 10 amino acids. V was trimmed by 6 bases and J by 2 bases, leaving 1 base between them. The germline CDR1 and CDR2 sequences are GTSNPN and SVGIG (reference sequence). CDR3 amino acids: CACNTGELFF. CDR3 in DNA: TGTGCCTGCAACACCGGGGAGCTGTTTTTT.

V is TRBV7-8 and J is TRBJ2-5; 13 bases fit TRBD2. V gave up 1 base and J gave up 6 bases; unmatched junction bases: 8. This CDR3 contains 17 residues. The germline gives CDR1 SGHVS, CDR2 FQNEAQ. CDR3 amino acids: CASSLGTSGSVLKTQYF. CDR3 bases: TGTGCCAGCAGCTTAGGGACTAGCGGGAGCGTGTTAAAGACCCAGTACTTC.

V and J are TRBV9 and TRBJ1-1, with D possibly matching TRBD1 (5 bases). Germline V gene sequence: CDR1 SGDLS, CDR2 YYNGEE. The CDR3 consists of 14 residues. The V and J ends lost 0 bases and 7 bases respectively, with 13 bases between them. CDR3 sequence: CASSVVGRGGEAFF. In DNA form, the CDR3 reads TGTGCCAGCAGCGTAGTGGGGAGGGGTGGTGAAGCTTTCTTT.

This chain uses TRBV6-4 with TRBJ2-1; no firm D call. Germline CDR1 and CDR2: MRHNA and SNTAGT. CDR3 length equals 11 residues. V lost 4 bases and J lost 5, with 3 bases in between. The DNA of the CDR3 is TGTGCCAGCAGTGGCCACAATGAGCAGTTCTTC. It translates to CASSGHNEQFF.

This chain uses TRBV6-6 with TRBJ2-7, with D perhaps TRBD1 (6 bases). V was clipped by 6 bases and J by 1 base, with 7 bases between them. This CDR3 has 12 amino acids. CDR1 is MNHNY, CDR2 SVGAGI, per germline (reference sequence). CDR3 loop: CASRQGSYEQYF. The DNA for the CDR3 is TGTGCCAGCAGACAGGGATCCTACGAGCAGTACTTC.

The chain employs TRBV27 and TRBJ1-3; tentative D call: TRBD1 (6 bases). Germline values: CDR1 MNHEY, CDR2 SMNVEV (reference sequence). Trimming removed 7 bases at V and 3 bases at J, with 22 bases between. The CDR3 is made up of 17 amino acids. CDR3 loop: CASIPARGGTNGNTIYF. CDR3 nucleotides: TGTGCCAGCATACCCGCGAGGGGGGGGACGAATGGAAACACCATATATTTT.

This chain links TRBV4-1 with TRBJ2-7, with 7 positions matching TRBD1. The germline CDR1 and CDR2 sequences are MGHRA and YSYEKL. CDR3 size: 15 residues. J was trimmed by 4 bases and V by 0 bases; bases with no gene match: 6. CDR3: CASSQDRGGPYEQYF. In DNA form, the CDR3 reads TGCGCCAGCAGCCAAGATCGAGGGGGCCCTTACGAGCAGTACTTC.

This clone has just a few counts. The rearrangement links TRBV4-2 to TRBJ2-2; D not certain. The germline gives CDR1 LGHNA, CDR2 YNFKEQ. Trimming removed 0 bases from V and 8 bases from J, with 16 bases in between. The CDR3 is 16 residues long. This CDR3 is CASSQDLRFLEGELFF. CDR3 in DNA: TGTGCCAGCAGCCAAGATCTGCGGTTCCTGGAGGGGGAGCTGTTTTTT.

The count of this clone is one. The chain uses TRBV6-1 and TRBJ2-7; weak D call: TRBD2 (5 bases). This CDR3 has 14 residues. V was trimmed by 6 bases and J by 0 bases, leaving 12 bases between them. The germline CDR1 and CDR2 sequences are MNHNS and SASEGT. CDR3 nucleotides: TGTGCCAGCAGGAGGGTACAGAGCTCCTACGAGCAGTACTTC. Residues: CASRRVQSSYEQYF.

CDR3 DNA sequence: TGTGCCAGCAGCTTAGAGGGGCGGGAGACCCAGTACTTC. Residues: CASSLEGRETQYF. The chain carries TRBV11-2 and TRBJ2-5, with D perhaps TRBD1 (5 bases). The CDR3 has 13 amino acids. V lost 0 bases, J lost 5 bases, and 7 bases lay in between. Germline V CDR1 and CDR2: SGHAT, FQNNGV.

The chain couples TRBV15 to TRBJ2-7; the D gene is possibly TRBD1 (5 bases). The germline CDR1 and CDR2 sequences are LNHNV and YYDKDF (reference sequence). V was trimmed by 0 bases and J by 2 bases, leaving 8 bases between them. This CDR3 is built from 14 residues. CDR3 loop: CATSRDLGPYEQYF. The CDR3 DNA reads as TGTGCCACCAGCAGAGATTTGGGGCCCTACGAGCAGTACTTC.

CDR3 DNA sequence: TGTGCCTGGAGCCACGATAGGAACACTGAAGCTTTCTTT. Translation gives CAWSHDRNTEAFF. The genes are TRBV30 and TRBJ1-1; the D is unclear. The length of the CDR3 is 13 residues. With 3 bases removed from V and 1 base from J, the gap between germline ends came to 9 bases. The germline V gene encodes CDR1 GTSNPN and CDR2 SVGIG (reference sequence).

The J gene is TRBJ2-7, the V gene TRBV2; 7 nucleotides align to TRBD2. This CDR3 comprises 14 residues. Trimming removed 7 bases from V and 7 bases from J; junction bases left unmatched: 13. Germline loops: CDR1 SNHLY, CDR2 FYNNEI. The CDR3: CASIRLAQEGEQYF. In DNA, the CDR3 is TGTGCCAGCATCCGACTAGCCCAAGAAGGTGAGCAGTACTTC.

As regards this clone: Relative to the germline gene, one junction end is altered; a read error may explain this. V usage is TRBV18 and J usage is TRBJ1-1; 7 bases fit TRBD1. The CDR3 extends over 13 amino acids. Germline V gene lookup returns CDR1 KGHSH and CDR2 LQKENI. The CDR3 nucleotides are TGTGCCAGCGCCAGGGGGGGGAACATTGAAGCTTTCTTT. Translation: CASARGGNIEAFF. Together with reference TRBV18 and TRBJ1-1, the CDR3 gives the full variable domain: NAGVMQNPRHLVRRRGQEARLRCSPMKGHSHVYWYRQLPEEGLKFMVYLQKENIIDESGMPKERFSAEFPKEGPSILRIQQVVRGDSAAYFCASARGGNIEAFFGQGTRLTVV.

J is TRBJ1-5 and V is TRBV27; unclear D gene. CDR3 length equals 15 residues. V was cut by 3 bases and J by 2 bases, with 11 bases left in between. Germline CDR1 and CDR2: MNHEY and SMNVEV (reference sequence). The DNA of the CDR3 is TGTGCCAGCAGTTTCGCCAGTGGGGGCAATCAGCCCCAGCATTTT. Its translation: CASSFASGGNQPQHF.

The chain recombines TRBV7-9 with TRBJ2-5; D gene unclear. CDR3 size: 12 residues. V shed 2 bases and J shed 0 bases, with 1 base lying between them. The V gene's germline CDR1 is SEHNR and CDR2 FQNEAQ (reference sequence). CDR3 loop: CASSLNQETQYF. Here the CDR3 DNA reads TGTGCCAGCAGCTTAAACCAAGAGACCCAGTACTTC.

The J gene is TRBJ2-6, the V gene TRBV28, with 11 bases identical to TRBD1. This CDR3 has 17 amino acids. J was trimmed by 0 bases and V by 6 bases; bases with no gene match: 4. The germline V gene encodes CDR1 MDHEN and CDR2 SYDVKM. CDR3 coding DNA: TGTGCCAGCAGCAGGGACAGGGGGTTCTCTGGGGCCAACGTCCTGACTTTC. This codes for CASSRDRGFSGANVLTF.

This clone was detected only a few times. This CDR3 is CASSLRGAQQETQYF. CDR3 nucleotide sequence: TGTGCCAGCAGCTTGCGGGGGGCCCAACAAGAGACCCAGTACTTC. The rearrangement joins TRBV11-2 to TRBJ2-5; 8 nucleotides align to TRBD2. The length of the CDR3 is 15 residues. V shed 3 bases, J shed 2 bases, and the junction held 5 bases outside the gene matches. The germline gives CDR1 SGHAT, CDR2 FQNNGV.